The entry that follows covers one TCR beta chain sequence. Its antigen is not known. The data stem from a study of cytomegalovirus exposure and HLA in healthy donors. General study findings and limits: Despite most TCR sequences being rare, some public TCRs occurred in many donors. The study recorded more than 150 TCR beta chains that were cytomegalovirus-associated. Presence/absence comparisons presumed near-even sequencing depth among donors.

Germline values: CDR1 SGHTA, CDR2 FQGNSA. The V gene end was trimmed by 4 bases and the J gene end by 4 bases; junction bases not matched to a gene: 2. The CDR3 is 14 amino acids. Use of 60 Vbeta and 13 Jbeta primers characterized the PCR. Repertoires were generated with immunoSEQ multiplex PCR, while TCRdb's copy carries only in-frame clones and drops some. The sample records some 41,000 clones, under 60% being singletons. Though nominally healthy at sampling, donors likely had unrecorded immune exposures. The source of this sequence is a man between 60 and 75 years old in good health and CMV-seronegative. This chain links TRBV7-2 with TRBJ2-7, with 12 bases identical to TRBD2. The sample consisted of PBMCs. CDR3 sequence: CASSSGLAGYEQYF. The CDR3 DNA reads as TGTGCCAGCAGCTCCGGACTAGCGGGATACGAGCAGTACTTC. The whole variable domain, remainder taken from reference TRBV7-2 and TRBJ2-7, is GAGVSQSPSNKVTEKGKDVELRCDPISGHTALYWYRQSLGQGLEFLIYFQGNSAPDKSGLPSDRFSAERTGGSVSTLTIQRTQQEDSAVYLCASSSGLAGYEQYFGPGTRLTVT.